One sample yielded the 14 T cell receptor beta chains listed below, sequenced in a study of blood T cell repertoires in COVID-19. The assay was immunoSEQ multiplex PCR, and TCRdb's table has in-frame clones only and misses some. This sample yields a few hundred thousand clones, of which approximately 83% are seen a single time; around 4.5% belongs to the top ten. The sample consisted of PBMCs or T cells enriched from blood (not recorded which). These receptors were collected from a woman between 25 and 40 years old who had recovered from COVID-19.

The chain employs TRBV4-1 and TRBJ1-4; 8 bases are a match to TRBD1. The CDR3 covers 16 residues. With V trimmed by 3 bases and J by 8 bases, 11 bases remained unmatched. CDR1 MGHRA and CDR2 YSYEKL come from the germline V gene. The CDR3 DNA follows: TGCGCCAGCAGCCAGACAATGGACAGGGTAGTCGAAAAACTGTTTTTT. This sequence encodes CASSQTMDRVVEKLFF.

V usage is TRBV14 and J usage is TRBJ1-2, with D possibly matching TRBD1 (6 bases). Germline CDR1 is SGHDN and CDR2 is FVKESK. The CDR3 covers 14 residues. V lost 4 bases and J 8 bases, leaving 17 bases between the germline ends. The CDR3 here is CASSLYSTGKGYTF. The CDR3 DNA sequence: TGTGCCAGCAGCCTCTACTCTACAGGGAAGGGCTACACCTTC.

This chain joins TRBV27 and TRBJ1-1; 8 positions agree with TRBD1. CDR3 length: 14 amino acids. Germline V CDR1 and CDR2: MNHEY, SMNVEV (reference sequence). The V gene end was trimmed by 6 bases and the J gene end by 0 bases; junction bases not matched to a gene: 3. The CDR3 loop reads CASRWTGLNTEAFF. In DNA, the CDR3 is TGTGCCAGCAGATGGACAGGGCTGAACACTGAAGCTTTCTTT.

The V call is TRBV6-5, the J call TRBJ2-7, with 10 positions matching TRBD2. The J segment lost 2 bases and the V segment lost 8 bases, leaving 6 bases of the junction unmatched. This CDR3 is built from 14 residues. The germline V gene encodes CDR1 MNHEY and CDR2 SVGAGI. This CDR3 reads CASGLGTSAYEQYF. The CDR3, as DNA: TGTGCCAGCGGCCTTGGGACTAGCGCCTACGAGCAGTACTTC.

The CDR3 DNA is TGTGCCAGCAGTTTAGCCCGGACCGGGACAGGGGTGAGCTATGGCTACACCTTC. Its protein is CASSLARTGTGVSYGYTF. This chain uses TRBV28 with TRBJ1-2; TRBD1 matches at 10 bases. V dropped 2 bases and J dropped 4; count of bases not matched to a gene: 13. Germline V gene sequence: CDR1 MDHEN, CDR2 SYDVKM. This CDR3 is 18 amino acids long.

The chain uses TRBV3-1 (or the pseudogene TRBV3-2) and TRBJ2-1; 8 bases are a match to TRBD2. The V gene's germline CDR1 is LGHDT and CDR2 YNNKEL (reference sequence). V trimming: 4 bases; J trimming: 13 bases; junction bases outside the gene matches: 9. The CDR3 consists of 13 residues. Written as DNA, the CDR3 is TGTGCCAGCAGCCTCGGGACTAGAATTACCCAGTTCTTC. Translated: CASSLGTRITQFF.

The chain couples TRBV12-3 or TRBV12-4 to TRBJ1-2; no clear D gene. The V and J ends lost 8 bases and 8 bases respectively, with 15 bases between them. There are 12 residues in the CDR3. The CDR3 bases are TGTGCCAGCGGAAATCTAGAAAGAGGCTACACCTTC. This encodes CASGNLERGYTF.

This sequence joins TRBV20-1 and TRBJ2-2, with TRBD1 matching 7 bases. The CDR3 is made up of 14 amino acids. The ends lost 5 bases at V and 6 bases at J; junction bases unmatched: 9. Germline CDR1 reads DFQATT; CDR2 reads SNEGSKA (reference sequence). DNA of the CDR3: TGCAGTGCTGGTGACCCCAGGGGGTCCGGGGAGCTGTTTTTT. As protein: CSAGDPRGSGELFF.

The chain recombines TRBV18 with TRBJ1-3, with D maybe TRBD1 (6 bases). CDR3 length equals 16 residues. V was cut by 3 bases and J by 0 bases, with 12 bases left in between. From germline, CDR1 is KGHSH and CDR2 LQKENI. In nucleotides, the CDR3 is TGTGCCAGCTCACCGGCGCAGGGGAGCTCTGGAAACACCATATATTTT. This sequence encodes CASSPAQGSSGNTIYF.

The chain recombines TRBV5-1 with TRBJ2-4; TRBD1 agrees at 8 bases. Losses at the gene ends were 0 bases for V and 8 bases for J; bases not matched to a gene: 7. This CDR3 is built from 15 residues. From germline, CDR1 is SGHRS and CDR2 YFSETQ. This CDR3 is CASSLGLQGVDIQYF. The CDR3 DNA reads as TGCGCCAGCAGCTTGGGACTACAGGGGGTAGACATTCAGTACTTC.

The rearrangement uses TRBV7-2 and TRBJ1-4, with D possibly matching TRBD1 (5 bases). Germline CDR1 reads SGHTA; CDR2 reads FQGNSA. V lost 1 base, J lost 3 bases, and 6 bases lay in between. CDR3 length equals 14 residues. The CDR3 DNA reads TGTGCCAGCAGCTTAGGGGGGGCTAATGAAAAACTGTTTTTT. This codes for CASSLGGANEKLFF.

The CDR3 DNA is TGTGCCAGCAGTTTGGGCGGGGGCCTCATCTACGAGCAGTACTTC. Its translation is CASSLGGGLIYEQYF. The chain links TRBV28 to TRBJ2-7; TRBD2 might be the D (7 bases). The CDR3 has 15 residues. The germline V and J ends were trimmed by 3 bases and 3 bases, with 15 bases remaining between them. Germline values: CDR1 MDHEN, CDR2 SYDVKM.

This chain links TRBV5-6 with TRBJ2-5, with a possible D match to TRBD1 (6 bases). From germline, CDR1 is SGHDT and CDR2 YYEEEE. Trimming took off 6 bases at V and 4 bases at J, with 22 bases between the two ends. The CDR3 spans 16 residues. CDR3 sequence (DNA): TGTGCCAGCACCCCTAGGACAGCCTCAGGCACAGAGACCCAGTACTTC. This gives the protein CASTPRTASGTETQYF.

The sample holds one count of this clone. The CDR3 protein is CASSRWDRGHNTGELFF. CDR3 DNA sequence: TGTGCCAGCAGTCGATGGGACAGGGGGCATAACACCGGGGAGCTGTTTTTT. The V call is TRBV28, the J call TRBJ2-2; 12 nucleotides line up with TRBD1. V gave up 5 bases and J gave up 2 bases; unmatched junction bases: 6. CDR1 is MDHEN and CDR2 is SYDVKM in the germline V gene. The CDR3 is 17 amino acids.